Included here is one TCR beta chain sequence, with context. Its target is not known. The data originate from a study of T cell responses to AZD1222 COVID-19 vaccine. Study in general: Second doses were pooled across both intervals (about 4 or about 12 weeks). General observations from the study: The study sampled repertoires only after the peak T cell response. The donor group comprised mostly white British people and more females; the analysis possibly underestimated clonal diversity.

Produced via immunoSEQ multiplex PCR; TCRdb's table is partial and in-frame only. The data hold nearly 110,000 clones, with 90% observed a single time. J gave up 4 bases and V 7 bases, and 4 bases lay outside the gene matches. CDR3 length equals 15 residues. CDR1 is WSHSY and CDR2 is SAAADI in the germline V gene. This sequence was found in an adult in good health. The sample was peripheral blood, taken on day 0 of AZD1222 vaccination. The chain employs TRBV10-2 and TRBJ2-3, with TRBD2 matching over 14 bases. The CDR3 DNA follows: TGCGCCAGCAACCGACTAGCGGGAGGGCCAGATACGCAGTATTTT. Translated: CASNRLAGGPDTQYF.